A single sample gave rise to the 29 T cell receptor beta chains below, sequenced in a study of blood T cell repertoires in COVID-19. TCRdb keeps only in-frame clones here, not all; method: immunoSEQ multiplex PCR. The sample yields about 140,000 clones, nearly 80% seen once. The sequenced sample consisted of PBMCs or T cells enriched from blood (not recorded which). Every receptor here comes from a woman aged 45-65 years who had recovered from COVID-19.

This chain uses TRBV12-3 or TRBV12-4 with TRBJ2-1, with a possible D match to TRBD2 (6 bases). Trimming removed 10 bases at V and 5 bases at J, with 15 bases between. The CDR3 spans 13 residues. The chain's CDR3 is CAIRPSVNNEQFF. The CDR3 nucleotides read TGTGCCATCCGGCCTAGCGTAAACAATGAGCAGTTCTTC.

The gene calls are TRBV5-5 and TRBJ1-2, with 9 bases matching TRBD1. The CDR3 extends over 15 amino acids. CDR1 is SGHKS and CDR2 is YYEKEE in the germline V gene (reference sequence). With V trimmed by 5 bases and J by 6 bases, 11 bases remained unmatched. The CDR3, as DNA: TGTGCCAGCAGGTTATTAACAGGGGGCGGTCATGGCTACACCTTC. Translation: CASRLLTGGGHGYTF.

The V call is TRBV6-5, the J call TRBJ1-6; 8 nucleotides align to TRBD1. Germline V gene data show CDR1 as MNHEY and CDR2 as SVGAGI. The CDR3 contains 14 residues. Trimming cost V 6 bases and J 10 bases; bases outside gene matches: 8. In DNA, the CDR3 is TGTGCCAGCAGCTCGGACAGGGAAAGCTCACCCCTCCACTTT. Protein sequence: CASSSDRESSPLHF.

This clone was counted only a few times. The rearrangement links TRBV3-1 (or the pseudogene TRBV3-2) to TRBJ1-2, with D unclear. CDR3 size: 14 residues. Germline loops: CDR1 LGHDT, CDR2 YNNKEL (reference sequence). With 2 bases removed from V and 6 bases from J, the gap between germline ends came to 13 bases. For the CDR3, the DNA is TGTGCCAGCAGCCAATTCCCACGGGAGGATGGCTACACCTTC. This codes for CASSQFPREDGYTF.

The gene calls are TRBV9 and TRBJ1-2; 12 bases are a match to TRBD1. After removal of 4 bases from V and 7 bases from J, the junction contained 8 bases not matched to a gene. The CDR3 consists of 15 residues. Germline CDR1 is SGDLS and CDR2 is YYNGEE. The CDR3: CASSPWGQGAIGYTF. CDR3 nucleotides: TGTGCCAGCAGCCCCTGGGGACAGGGGGCGATTGGCTACACCTTC.

This chain links TRBV14 with TRBJ1-1; D is ambiguous. Trimming stripped 0 bases from V and 1 base from J, with 9 bases between. The CDR3 runs to 15 residues. Germline V gene sequence: CDR1 SGHDN, CDR2 FVKESK. The CDR3 sequence is CASSQELLKNTEAFF. The CDR3 coding sequence is TGTGCCAGCAGCCAAGAACTACTTAAGAACACTGAAGCTTTCTTT. The full variable domain, completed using reference TRBV14 and TRBJ1-1, is EAGVTQFPSHSVIEKGQTVTLRCDPISGHDNLYWYRRVMGKEIKFLLHFVKESKQDESGMPNNRFLAERTGGTYSTLKVQPAELEDSGVYFCASSQELLKNTEAFFGQGTRLTVV.

The chain joins TRBV5-4 to TRBJ2-1; 7 bases line up with TRBD1. This CDR3 has 14 amino acids. The V and J ends lost 0 bases and 3 bases, in that order; junction bases with no gene match: 0. The germline gives CDR1 SGHNT, CDR2 YYREEE (reference sequence). CDR3 nucleotide sequence: TGTGCCAGCAGCTTGGGACAGGGCTACAATGAGCAGTTCTTC. Amino acids: CASSLGQGYNEQFF.

This chain joins TRBV19 and TRBJ1-2; 9 bases match TRBD1. Germline CDR1 reads LNHDA; CDR2 reads SQIVND (reference sequence). This CDR3 spans 17 amino acids. After removal of 7 bases from V and 0 bases from J, the junction contained 12 bases not matched to a gene. DNA for the CDR3: TGTGCCAGTACCGCTAGAGGACAGGGGATAGCTAACTATGGCTACACCTTC. Translation gives CASTARGQGIANYGYTF. Full variable domain (rest looked up from reference TRBV19 and TRBJ1-2): DGGITQSPKYLFRKEGQNVTLSCEQNLNHDAMYWYRQDPGQGLRLIYYSQIVNDFQKGDIAEGYSVSREKKESFPLTVTSAQKNPTAFYLCASTARGQGIANYGYTFGSGTRLTVV.

This clone has just a few counts. V usage is TRBV19 and J usage is TRBJ2-7, with D possibly matching TRBD2 (5 bases). CDR3 length: 15 residues. The V gene's germline CDR1 is LNHDA and CDR2 SQIVND (reference sequence). V was cut by 5 bases and J by 2 bases, with 16 bases left in between. Here the CDR3 DNA reads TGTGCCAGTAGTCCCTCGGACTCAAGGGCCTACGAGCAGTACTTC. This gives the protein CASSPSDSRAYEQYF.

This clone was observed a few times. The chain recombines TRBV19 with TRBJ2-1; 9 bases are a match to TRBD1. This CDR3 has 15 residues. In germline, CDR1 is LNHDA, CDR2 SQIVND (reference sequence). Losses at the gene ends were 5 bases for V and 5 bases for J; bases not matched to a gene: 7. Here the CDR3 reads CASSSHRGRDNEQFF. The CDR3 DNA is TGTGCCAGTAGTTCGCACAGGGGGCGGGACAATGAGCAGTTCTTC.

The V call is TRBV11-3, the J call TRBJ2-2; perhaps TRBD2 as D (5 bases). This CDR3 is 15 amino acids long. V was trimmed by 1 base and J by 6 bases, leaving 12 bases between them. In germline, CDR1 is SGHNT, CDR2 YENEEA. The CDR3 DNA is TGTGCCAGCAGCTTAGGGTGGACCGGGGCCGGGGAGCTGTTTTTT. As protein: CASSLGWTGAGELFF.

The rearrangement uses TRBV7-9 and TRBJ1-2; no clear D. Between the trimmed V and J ends, which lost 2 bases and 6 bases, there was a span of 16 bases. The germline V gene has CDR1 SEHNR and CDR2 FQNEAQ (reference sequence). The CDR3 sequence is 15 residues long. CDR3 DNA sequence: TGTGCCAGCAGCTTAAGACCGACACCCTCCGATGGCTACACCTTC. Protein sequence: CASSLRPTPSDGYTF.

This chain connects TRBV27 to TRBJ2-5; D may be TRBD1 (5 bases). Per the germline V gene, CDR1 is MNHEY and CDR2 is SMNVEV (reference sequence). The CDR3 loop spans 13 amino acids. Trimming removed 6 bases at V and 4 bases at J, with 12 bases between. This CDR3 reads CASRRGIRETQYF. DNA for the CDR3: TGTGCCAGCAGAAGGGGAATCCGAGAGACCCAGTACTTC.

J is TRBJ2-7 and V is TRBV6-5; D is perhaps TRBD1 (6 bases). The length of the CDR3 is 14 residues. Trimming pared 1 base from V and 3 bases from J, leaving 10 bases between. Germline assignment: CDR1 MNHEY and CDR2 SVGAGI. The CDR3, as DNA: TGTGCCAGCAGTTACTATACAGGGTTCTACGAGCAGTACTTC. Encoded protein: CASSYYTGFYEQYF.

The V call is TRBV4-1, the J call TRBJ1-1, with 10 nucleotides matching TRBD1. V lost 8 bases to trimming and J lost 4 bases; unmatched junction nucleotides: 4. This CDR3 spans 13 amino acids. Germline V gives CDR1 MGHRA, CDR2 YSYEKL. CDR3 nucleotide sequence: TGCGCCAGCCGACAGGGGGCGAGCACTGAAGCTTTCTTT. Protein sequence: CASRQGASTEAFF.

The rearrangement joins TRBV7-9 to TRBJ2-1, with 10 bases matching TRBD2. The V gene's germline CDR1 is SEHNR and CDR2 FQNEAQ (reference sequence). Trimming cost V 1 base and J 5 bases; bases outside gene matches: 2. There are 15 residues in the CDR3. The CDR3 DNA sequence: TGTGCCAGCAGCTTAGATCTAGCGGGGGACAATGAGCAGTTCTTC. Protein sequence: CASSLDLAGDNEQFF.

This chain joins TRBV30 and TRBJ1-5; TRBD1 might be the D (5 bases). The germline V gene has CDR1 GTSNPN and CDR2 SVGIG (reference sequence). CDR3 size: 14 residues. V dropped 2 bases and J dropped 1 base, with 9 bases sitting between them. The chain's CDR3 is CAWSQDISNQPQHF. Here the CDR3 DNA reads TGTGCCTGGAGTCAGGACATCAGCAATCAGCCCCAGCATTTT.

The chain employs TRBV28 and TRBJ2-7; possibly TRBD1 for D (5 bases). Trimming stripped 6 bases from V and 7 bases from J, with 22 bases between. CDR1 and CDR2 from the germline V gene are MDHEN and SYDVKM. The CDR3 consists of 15 residues. The CDR3 coding sequence is TGTGCCAGCAGGCCCAACCGGCCAGGGCCCCGGGAGCAGTACTTC. Encoded protein: CASRPNRPGPREQYF.

The chain carries TRBV18 and TRBJ1-5; TRBD1 matches at 7 bases. This CDR3 spans 15 amino acids. V was pared by 5 bases and J by 2 bases, with 6 bases of the junction left unmatched. Germline-derived CDR1 and CDR2 are KGHSH and LQKENI. The CDR3 coding sequence is TGTGCCAGCTCAACGACAGGGCAAGGCAATCAGCCCCAGCATTTT. It specifies CASSTTGQGNQPQHF.

This chain connects TRBV24-1 to TRBJ2-1, with D perhaps TRBD2 (6 bases). Germline CDR1 KGHDR, CDR2 SFDVKD. The V end lost 2 bases, the J end lost 2 bases, and 9 bases lay between the germline ends. The CDR3 is made up of 15 amino acids. This chain's CDR3 is CATSDWGVTYNEQFF. The DNA of the CDR3 is TGTGCCACCAGTGATTGGGGGGTCACCTACAATGAGCAGTTCTTC.

This clone was seen a single time. The gene calls are TRBV7-9 and TRBJ2-1; TRBD2 aligns across 8 bases. The trim removed 3 bases at V and 7 bases at J, leaving 14 bases unmatched. The CDR3 is 17 amino acids. Germline CDR1 SEHNR, CDR2 FQNEAQ (reference sequence). DNA for the CDR3: TGTGCCAGCAGCTTCCCGGGACTAGGGGTATCAGGGAATGAGCAGTTCTTC. Its translation: CASSFPGLGVSGNEQFF.

This chain links TRBV28 with TRBJ1-4; maybe TRBD1 (5 bases). Trimming took off 4 bases at V and 0 bases at J, with 12 bases between the two ends. Germline V gene lookup returns CDR1 MDHEN and CDR2 SYDVKM. The CDR3 contains 16 residues. The CDR3 DNA sequence: TGTGCCAGCAGTTCCGGGGGATCTGCAACTAATGAAAAACTGTTTTTT. Protein: CASSSGGSATNEKLFF.

The chain couples TRBV19 to TRBJ2-1, with D perhaps TRBD2 (6 bases). This CDR3 has 15 amino acids. CDR1 LNHDA and CDR2 SQIVND come from the germline V gene (reference sequence). V gave up 3 bases and J gave up 5 bases, with 14 bases separating them. Written as DNA, the CDR3 is TGTGCCAGTAGTATTCTCAGGAGGGGTAACAATGAGCAGTTCTTC. As protein: CASSILRRGNNEQFF.

Concerning this clone itself: Just one base apart from a much larger clone, this may be a read error. The sample holds other DNA sequences that translate to the same CDR3. This chain links TRBV5-1 with TRBJ1-6; D ambiguous. Looked up from germline, CDR1 is SGHRS and CDR2 is YFSETQ. Trimming shortened V by 0 bases and J by 3 bases, and 7 bases separated the two germline ends. The CDR3 sequence is 15 residues long. The CDR3 sequence is CASSLGQNYNSPLHF. CDR3 coding DNA: TGCGCCAGCAGCTTGGGTCAGAACTATAATTCACCCCTCCACTTT. Combining the CDR3 with reference TRBV5-1 and TRBJ1-6 gives the whole variable domain KAGVTQTPRYLIKTRGQQVTLSCSPISGHRSVSWYQQTPGQGLQFLFEYFSETQRNKGNFPGRFSGRQFSNSRSEMNVSTLELGDSALYLCASSLGQNYNSPLHFGNGTRLTVT.

The CDR3 DNA sequence: TGTGCCAGCAGCCCCCTGATGAGGCCCGGCGCGCCCCAGCATTTT. Residues: CASSPLMRPGAPQHF. J is TRBJ1-5 and V is TRBV5-8; no clear D. The CDR3 covers 15 residues. Trimming pared 4 bases from V and 9 bases from J, leaving 20 bases between. Germline V gives CDR1 SGHTS, CDR2 YDEGEE.

The chain links TRBV27 to TRBJ2-7; 7 nucleotides align to TRBD2. The CDR3 runs to 15 residues. Per germline, CDR1 MNHEY and CDR2 SMNVEV (reference sequence). The ends lost 2 bases at V and 3 bases at J; junction bases unmatched: 7. CDR3 bases: TGTGCCAGCAGTTTACGGGGCGGGAGAGACTACGAGCAGTACTTC. Its translation is CASSLRGGRDYEQYF.

The CDR3 is CASSITGGQETQYF. CDR3 bases: TGTGCCAGTAGTATTACAGGGGGCCAAGAGACCCAGTACTTC. The gene calls are TRBV19 and TRBJ2-5, with 8 bases matching TRBD1. Germline CDR1 reads LNHDA; CDR2 reads SQIVND (reference sequence). Trimming removed 3 bases from V and 1 base from J; junction bases left unmatched: 1. The CDR3 is made up of 14 amino acids.

The rearrangement joins TRBV27 to TRBJ1-5; the match to TRBD1 covers 7 bases. Trimming removed 5 bases from V and 7 bases from J; junction bases left unmatched: 11. The CDR3 sequence is 15 residues long. Germline CDR1 MNHEY, CDR2 SMNVEV (reference sequence). The CDR3 loop is CASSRQGGIIQPQHF. CDR3 sequence (DNA): TGTGCCAGCAGTCGCCAAGGGGGCATCATCCAGCCCCAGCATTTT.

Details on this clone: The same CDR3 arises from other DNA sequences in this sample as well. J is TRBJ2-7 and V is TRBV11-3; tentative D call: TRBD1 (6 bases). Deletions cut 5 bases from V and 3 bases from J, with 20 bases between. CDR3 length: 16 amino acids. Germline V gene data show CDR1 as SGHNT and CDR2 as YENEEA. Written as DNA, the CDR3 is TGTGCCAGCAGCCCTGAGGGGTGGGGGCCTTTCTACGAGCAGTACTTC. This sequence encodes CASSPEGWGPFYEQYF.